This TCR beta chain originates from a study of blood T cell repertoires in COVID-19. For the study at large: T cells, B-cell-depleted T cells, or PBMCs supplied cDNA or gDNA.

The V gene lost 6 bases and the J gene lost 7 bases, with 13 bases spanning the gap. The CDR3 consists of 14 residues. Germline loops: CDR1 LNHDA, CDR2 SQIVND (reference sequence). Here immunoSEQ multiplex PCR was the method, and the copy in TCRdb shows in-frame clones only, minus some. The sample lists 250,000 to 350,000 clones; approximately 89% were seen once. J is TRBJ1-6 and V is TRBV19; no definite D call. This receptor was taken from a woman in her fifties or sixties who had recovered from COVID-19. The sequenced material came from peripheral blood. The DNA of the CDR3 is TGTGCCAGTAGCCTCGGACTCCAGAATTCACCCCTCCACTTT. Amino acids: CASSLGLQNSPLHF.